Shown below are 30 T cell receptor beta chains from a single sample sequenced in a study of T cells in Graves' hyperthyroidism and ophthalmopathy. TCR beta CDR3 sequences were amplified from RNA transcripts. Initially, a first-round RT-PCR of the TCR CDR3 employed the HTBI primer set. TCRdb re-called the multiplex PCR reads with MiXCR, one entry per CDR3 protein. The sample lists some 720,000 distinct CDR3 sequences, roughly 15% occurring once. Sequenced sample: blood. The receptors originated from a man younger than 30 with Graves' hyperthyroidism.

This rearrangement joins TRBV6-2 or TRBV6-3 to TRBJ1-5; perhaps TRBD1 as D (5 bases). The germline CDR1 and CDR2 sequences are MNHEY and SVGEGT. Deletions cut 2 bases from V and 6 bases from J, with 11 bases between. The CDR3 sequence is 14 residues long. The CDR3 region has the DNA TGTGCCAGCAGTTACACCAGGGTAGCTCAGCCCCAGCATTTT. Protein product: CASSYTRVAQPQHF.

This clonotype was found many times. Here the CDR3 reads CASGQLGTRTTEAFF. The CDR3 coding sequence is TGTGCTAGTGGGCAACTCGGGACAAGAACCACTGAAGCTTTCTTT. The rearrangement joins TRBV12-5 to TRBJ1-1; tentative D call: TRBD1 (6 bases). CDR1 LGHNT and CDR2 FRNRAP come from the germline V gene. The CDR3 spans 15 residues. Trimming removed 6 bases at V and 4 bases at J, with 18 bases between.

This clonotype was counted between two and nine times. The V gene is TRBV19, the J gene TRBJ1-6; 10 bases are a match to TRBD1. The CDR3 is 15 amino acids. Germline-derived CDR1 and CDR2 are LNHDA and SQIVND (reference sequence). The V and J ends lost 6 bases and 6 bases, in that order; junction bases with no gene match: 5. CDR3 sequence reads: CASSDRGLSNSPLHF. For the CDR3, the DNA is TGTGCCAGTAGCGACAGGGGGCTAAGTAATTCACCCCTCCACTTT.

The chain links TRBV19 to TRBJ2-3, with 14 nucleotides matching TRBD2. The junction had 10 bases not matched to a gene; V was cut back by 3 bases and J by 5 bases. Per the germline V gene, CDR1 is LNHDA and CDR2 is SQIVND (reference sequence). The CDR3 totals 18 residues. The CDR3 loop reads CASSIRTSGRSFVDTQYF. The CDR3 coding sequence is TGTGCCAGTAGTATTAGGACTAGCGGGAGGAGTTTTGTAGATACGCAGTATTTT.

This clonotype was seen more than once but under ten times. The V and J genes are TRBV7-9 and TRBJ1-1; D not certain. This CDR3 region has 15 residues. CDR1 is SEHNR, CDR2 FQNEAQ, per germline (reference sequence). Trimming removed 3 bases at V and 1 base at J, with 12 bases between. The CDR3 loop reads CASSFVGRSNTEAFF. CDR3 nucleotides: TGTGCCAGCAGCTTCGTGGGCAGGTCGAACACTGAAGCTTTCTTT. Filled out from reference TRBV7-9 and TRBJ1-1, the complete variable domain reads DTGVSQNPRHKITKRGQNVTFRCDPISEHNRLYWYRQTLGQGPEFLTYFQNEAQLEKSRLLSDRFSAERPKGSFSTLEIQRTEQGDSAMYLCASSFVGRSNTEAFFGQGTRLTVV.

The chain links TRBV28 to TRBJ2-5; D not resolved. Trimming took 4 bases from V and 1 from J, leaving 7 bases between them. This CDR3 region has 13 residues. Per the germline V gene, CDR1 is MDHEN and CDR2 is SYDVKM. The CDR3 coding sequence is TGTGCCAGCAGTTCCCCAGCCCAAGAGACCCAGTACTTC. Translating it yields CASSSPAQETQYF.

V and J are TRBV3-2 and TRBJ2-3. TRBV3-2 is labeled a pseudogene. This CDR3 is 15 amino acids long. The CDR3 DNA reads TGTGCCAGCAGCCAAGGAGGATCACCAGCAGATACGCAGTATTTT. It codes for CASSQGGSPADTQYF.

This clonotype appeared a few times. The J gene is TRBJ2-7, the V gene TRBV27; 7 bases match TRBD1. This CDR3 is built from 15 residues. The V and J ends lost 5 bases and 2 bases, in that order; junction bases with no gene match: 9. The V gene's germline CDR1 is MNHEY and CDR2 SMNVEV (reference sequence). As DNA, the CDR3 is TGTGCCAGCAGTCCTCACGGGACAGTACCCTACGAGCAGTACTTC. Translated: CASSPHGTVPYEQYF.

V is TRBV7-9 and J is TRBJ1-5; 12 nucleotides align to TRBD1. The CDR3 has 14 residues. The V segment lost 5 bases and the J segment 8 bases; nucleotides outside the gene matches: 4. Per germline, CDR1 SEHNR and CDR2 FQNEAQ (reference sequence). The CDR3 sequence: CASSPGTGGEPQHF. DNA for the CDR3: TGTGCCAGCAGCCCCGGGACAGGGGGCGAGCCCCAGCATTTT.

This clonotype was recorded at least ten times. This chain uses TRBV27 with TRBJ2-7; TRBD2 aligns across 10 bases. CDR1 is MNHEY, CDR2 SMNVEV, per germline (reference sequence). V was clipped by 2 bases and J by 6 bases; unmatched bases: 10. The CDR3 is 16 amino acids. CDR3 sequence: CASSLSPASGSSEQYF. CDR3 sequence (DNA): TGTGCCAGCAGTTTAAGCCCAGCTAGCGGGAGTAGCGAGCAGTACTTC.

The rearrangement joins TRBV7-9 to TRBJ1-1, with 12 bases aligning to TRBD1. The CDR3 consists of 16 residues. Germline assignment: CDR1 SEHNR and CDR2 FQNEAQ (reference sequence). V was pared by 6 bases and J by 5 bases, with 10 bases of the junction left unmatched. Written as DNA, the CDR3 is TGTGCCAGCAGAGTCCCGGGACAGGGGGCGGAAACTGAAGCTTTCTTT. This encodes CASRVPGQGAETEAFF.

This clonotype was recorded a few times. The rearrangement links TRBV6-2 or TRBV6-3 to TRBJ2-2; D is undetermined. The V gene's germline CDR1 is MNHEY and CDR2 SVGEGT. The CDR3 loop spans 14 amino acids. V dropped 2 bases and J dropped 8 bases, with 12 bases sitting between them. CDR3 bases: TGTGCCAGCAGTTACGTTCCCCCATGGGGGGAGCTGTTTTTT. Its protein product is CASSYVPPWGELFF.

This clonotype occurred many times. The chain is built from TRBV6-5 and TRBJ2-1; 11 nucleotides line up with TRBD2. Trimming cost V 2 bases and J 6 bases; bases outside gene matches: 6. This CDR3 is 16 amino acids long. Germline loops: CDR1 MNHEY, CDR2 SVGAGI. The CDR3 bases are TGTGCCAGCAGTTACCAGGGACTAGCGGAGGGCAATGAGCAGTTCTTC. This encodes CASSYQGLAEGNEQFF.

This clonotype has a count of ten or more. The rearrangement uses TRBV28 and TRBJ1-1; TRBD1 matches 8 bases. The ends lost 10 bases at V and 1 base at J; junction bases unmatched: 5. Germline assignment: CDR1 MDHEN and CDR2 SYDVKM. The CDR3 covers 13 residues. The CDR3 DNA reads TGTGCCACCAGACAGGGGTGGAACACTGAAGCTTTCTTT. Translation: CATRQGWNTEAFF.

This clonotype was seen a few times. An end of the junction differs from the germline gene, which may be a read error. The DNA for the CDR3 is TGTGCCAGTAGCCAACAACCTGGGGGTGAGAGCTCCTACAATGAGCAGTTCTTC. Translated, it gives CASSQQPGGESSYNEQFF. The rearrangement uses TRBV3-1 and TRBJ2-1; TRBD1 or TRBD2 may be the D gene (5 bases each). There are 18 residues in the CDR3. Germline lookup yields CDR1 LGHDT and CDR2 YNNKEL (reference sequence).

The gene calls are TRBV2 and TRBJ2-5; D gene uncertain. The CDR3 covers 15 residues. V lost 2 bases to trimming and J lost 2 bases, with 12 bases between them. CDR1 is SNHLY, CDR2 FYNNEI, per germline. DNA for the CDR3: TGTGCCAGCAGTGAAAGGCGCACAGAGCAAGAGACCCAGTACTTC. Amino acid sequence: CASSERRTEQETQYF.

There are many counts of this clonotype. The rearrangement joins TRBV27 to TRBJ2-7; possibly TRBD1 or TRBD2 for D (7 bases each). Looked up from germline, CDR1 is MNHEY and CDR2 is SMNVEV (reference sequence). The V end was cut by 3 bases, the J end by 4 bases, with 13 bases between. The CDR3 runs to 14 residues. The CDR3 sequence is CASSLQGEGYEQYF. CDR3 nucleotide sequence: TGTGCCAGCAGTTTGCAGGGGGAGGGGTACGAGCAGTACTTC.

This clonotype was found a few times. The chain recombines TRBV29-1 with TRBJ1-1; 7 bases are a match to TRBD1. In germline, CDR1 is SQVTM, CDR2 ANQGSEA. The length of the CDR3 is 13 residues. With 0 bases clipped from V and 11 bases from J, the junction kept 9 bases outside the gene matches. The CDR3 DNA reads TGCAGCGTTGAAGAAGGGGGCCCAACCCTCGCTTTCTTT. It codes for CSVEEGGPTLAFF.

The rearrangement links TRBV4-1 to TRBJ1-4; D remains unclear. CDR3 size: 15 residues. Germline V CDR1 and CDR2: MGHRA, YSYEKL. V lost 0 bases, J lost 0 bases, and 5 bases lay in between. The CDR3 loop is CASSQESSTNEKLFF. CDR3 DNA sequence: TGCGCCAGCAGCCAAGAGTCCTCAACTAATGAAAAACTGTTTTTT.

Note on this clonotype: With a much larger clone just one base away, this may be a read error. CDR3: CASTPIDSEPEKLFF. CDR3 sequence (DNA): TGTGCCAGCACCCCTATCGACAGTGAACCTGAAAAACTGTTTTTT. The chain joins TRBV2 to TRBJ1-4; tentative D call: TRBD1 (5 bases). Germline-derived CDR1 and CDR2 are SNHLY and FYNNEI. This CDR3 is 15 amino acids long. The ends were cut back, 7 bases at V and 7 bases at J, with 19 bases in the middle.

This sequence joins TRBV20-1 and TRBJ1-5; D ambiguous. Deletions cut 0 bases from V and 7 bases from J, with 13 bases between. The CDR3 is made up of 14 amino acids. Germline CDR1 and CDR2: DFQATT and SNEGSKA (reference sequence). The CDR3 region is CSARDSGSRQPQHF. In DNA form, the CDR3 reads TGCAGTGCTAGAGATTCGGGGTCCAGACAGCCCCAGCATTTT.

Ten or more counts support this clonotype. The rearrangement joins TRBV6-1 to TRBJ2-7, with 13 bases matching TRBD2. V shed 8 bases and J 7 bases; nucleotides not matched to a gene: 8. The germline gives CDR1 MNHNS, CDR2 SASEGT. The CDR3 loop spans 14 amino acids. The CDR3 sequence: CASHSTSGRREQYF. CDR3 in DNA: TGTGCCAGCCATTCGACTAGCGGGAGGCGAGAGCAGTACTTC.

The table lists this clonotype with many counts. This chain uses TRBV7-2 with TRBJ2-6; D ambiguous. Trimming stripped 3 bases from V and 2 bases from J, with 2 bases between. CDR3 length: 13 residues. Germline-derived CDR1 and CDR2 are SGHTA and FQGNSA. CDR3 coding DNA: TGTGCCAGCAGCTTTACTGGGGCCAACGTCCTGACTTTC. This gives the protein CASSFTGANVLTF.

This clonotype was counted only a few times. V gene TRBV5-1 combines with J gene TRBJ1-2, with D perhaps TRBD1 (5 bases). Trimming left V 7 bases short and J 4 bases short, with 17 bases between. The CDR3 contains 14 residues. Per germline, CDR1 SGHRS and CDR2 YFSETQ. The CDR3 DNA reads as TGCGCCAGCCTCCGGGACCCCGACGGCTATGGCTACACCTTC. Protein product: CASLRDPDGYGYTF. The full variable domain, with the rest looked up from reference TRBV5-1 and TRBJ1-2, is KAGVTQTPRYLIKTRGQQVTLSCSPISGHRSVSWYQQTPGQGLQFLFEYFSETQRNKGNFPGRFSGRQFSNSRSEMNVSTLELGDSALYLCASLRDPDGYGYTFGSGTRLTVV.

The chain couples TRBV4-3 to TRBJ2-5; no clear D. The V gene lost 3 bases and the J gene lost 5 bases, with 10 bases spanning the gap. From germline, CDR1 is LGHNA and CDR2 YSLEER. The CDR3 spans 13 residues. In DNA form, the CDR3 reads TGCGCCAGCAGCCAGTGGATTACGGAGACCCAGTACTTC. This sequence encodes CASSQWITETQYF.

In DNA form, the CDR3 reads TGCAGTGCTCGGGGGCAAGCGGGAGGAGAGACCCAGTACTTC. Translating gives CSARGQAGGETQYF. The V and J genes are TRBV20-1 and TRBJ2-5; 9 bases fit TRBD2. The CDR3 totals 14 residues. V was clipped by 5 bases and J by 4 bases; unmatched bases: 8. Germline loops: CDR1 DFQATT, CDR2 SNEGSKA (reference sequence).

Points on this clonotype: As the CDR3 is not closed by the conserved phenylalanine or tryptophan, this likely results from a read error. The chain combines TRBV3-1 with TRBJ1-3; tentative D call: TRBD1 (5 bases). CDR1 and CDR2 from the germline V gene are LGHDT and YNNKEL (reference sequence). With 1 base removed from V and 2 bases from J, the gap between germline ends came to 9 bases. The CDR3 sequence is 15 residues long. CDR3 DNA sequence: TGTGCCAGCAGCCAAGCCCCACAGGCTGGAAACACCATATATCTT. Encoded protein: CASSQAPQAGNTIYL.

In this sample, this clonotype turned up many times. This sequence joins TRBV6-1 and TRBJ1-5; no clear D gene. Germline CDR1 and CDR2: MNHNS and SASEGT. This CDR3 has 13 residues. Between the trimmed V and J ends, which lost 4 bases and 4 bases, there was a span of 8 bases. The CDR3 is CASSAYTNQPQHF. CDR3 DNA sequence: TGTGCCAGCAGTGCCTACACTAATCAGCCCCAGCATTTT.

This clonotype was detected many times. V is TRBV2 and J is TRBJ2-2; D is possibly TRBD1 or TRBD2 (5 bases each). Deletions cut 6 bases from V and 4 bases from J, with 12 bases between. Per the germline V gene, CDR1 is SNHLY and CDR2 is FYNNEI. The length of the CDR3 is 14 residues. CDR3 amino acids: CASRDRGLTGELFF. CDR3 nucleotides: TGTGCCAGCAGGGACCGGGGCCTCACCGGGGAGCTGTTTTTT.

This chain uses TRBV7-9 with TRBJ2-7; 8 nucleotides line up with TRBD2. This CDR3 has 15 amino acids. Germline assignment: CDR1 SEHNR and CDR2 FQNEAQ (reference sequence). The ends lost 5 bases at V and 3 bases at J; junction bases unmatched: 9. In DNA form, the CDR3 reads TGTGCCAGCAGCCCCGTTTCCGGGAGGGGCTACGAGCAGTACTTC. Amino acid sequence: CASSPVSGRGYEQYF.